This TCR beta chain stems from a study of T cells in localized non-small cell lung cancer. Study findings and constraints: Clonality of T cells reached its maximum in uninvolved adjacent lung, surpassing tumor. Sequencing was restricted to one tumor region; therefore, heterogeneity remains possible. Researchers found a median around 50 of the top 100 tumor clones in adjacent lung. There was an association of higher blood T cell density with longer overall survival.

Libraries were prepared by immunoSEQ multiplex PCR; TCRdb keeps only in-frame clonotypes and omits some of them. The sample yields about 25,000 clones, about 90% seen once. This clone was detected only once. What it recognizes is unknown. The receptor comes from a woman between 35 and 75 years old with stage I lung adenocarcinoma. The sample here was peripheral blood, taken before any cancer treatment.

The CDR3 DNA reads as TGTGCCAGCAGTTTTTCAACAGGACAAACAACTAATGAAAAACTGTTTTTT. Translating it yields CASSFSTGQTTNEKLFF. V gene TRBV5-6 combines with J gene TRBJ1-4, with D perhaps matching TRBD1 (5 bases). CDR1 and CDR2 (germline): SGHDT, YYEEEE. V was clipped by 5 bases and J by 0 bases, with 17 bases between them. The CDR3 totals 17 residues.